This is a list of T cell receptor beta chains from one sample in a study of early T cells in non-severe SARS-CoV-2 infection. TCRdb reanalysed the 5' RACE reads using MiXCR and keeps one entry per CDR3 protein. The sample contains about 97,000 distinct CDR3 sequences, roughly 14% of which appear only once. Input material: whole blood. All receptors derive from an adult who was a healthcare worker with PCR-confirmed SARS-CoV-2 infection or an uninfected control (not recorded which). Both conserved end residues are trimmed from each CDR3. A D gene is named only where the DNA matches it firmly.

D gene	CDR3 length	V gene	J gene	CDR3 protein
TRBD1	15	TRBV10-3	TRBJ1-5	AISETPDRGRNQPQH
TRBD1	12	TRBV7-2	TRBJ1-1	ASSALQGSTEAF
TRBD1	12	TRBV7-2	TRBJ1-5	ASSQGTVNQPQH
-	12	TRBV20-1	TRBJ2-6	SARDWAGANVLT
-	12	TRBV6-2/TRBV6-3	TRBJ2-3	ASSYRLIADTQY
-	11	TRBV27	TRBJ2-7	ASSRNVRGEQY
-	12	TRBV18	TRBJ1-3	ASSPKGAGNTIY
-	12	TRBV6-1	TRBJ2-7	ASSEAGGGYEQY
-	10	TRBV25-1	TRBJ2-2	ASSVGAGELF
-	8	TRBV29-1	TRBJ2-1	SVVSGEQF
-	12	TRBV7-2	TRBJ2-2	ASSLAAVTGELF